The rows below give T cell receptor beta chains drawn from one sample of a study of Ad26.COV2.S vaccination and SARS-CoV-2 variants. The protocol was immunoSEQ multiplex PCR, while the TCRdb copy is restricted to in-frame clones and leaves out a portion. The table has more than 300,000 clones, around 85% seen once. This specimen was peripheral blood, taken in a trial of Ad26.COV2.S vaccine versus placebo. Source of these receptors: a person between 18 and 59 years old who received the Ad26.COV2.S COVID-19 vaccine or a placebo. The CDR3 runs from the conserved cysteine through the conserved F or W. Fields, in order: CDR3 length, J gene, V gene, clone size, D gene, CDR3 DNA, CDR3 protein. A D gene is named only where the DNA matches it firmly. Size tells how often a clone was seen (once, few, many) or the class of an expanded clone, and some rows leave it out.

14,TRBJ2-7,TRBV3-1/TRBV3-2,few,TRBD1,TGTGCCAGCAGCCCCGGGACAGGGGCTGGCGAGCAGTACTTC,CASSPGTGAGEQYF
18,TRBJ2-4,TRBV5-6,NA,NA,TGTGCCAGCAGCCCCGGATGGACGGGGTGGAGGTCCAAAAACATTCAGTACTTC,CASSPGWTGWRSKNIQYF
16,TRBJ2-1,TRBV7-9,NA,NA,TGTGCCAGCAGCTTAAGGGTGACATTAAGGGGTGGTGAGCAGTTCTTC,CASSLRVTLRGGEQFF
15,TRBJ1-6,TRBV19,NA,NA,TGTGCCAGTAGTACCGTAGGGGGATCCAATTCACCCCTCCACTTT,CASSTVGGSNSPLHF
13,TRBJ2-7,TRBV20-1,few,NA,TGCAGTGCTAGTACTCCGGGAACATACGAGCAGTACTTC,CSASTPGTYEQYF
14,TRBJ1-3,TRBV29-1,NA,NA,TGCAGCGTTCCGACAGGCGGGCGTGGAAACACCATATATTTT,CSVPTGGRGNTIYF
15,TRBJ2-2,TRBV9,NA,TRBD1,TGTGCCAGCAGCGTAGGGACAGGGACCACCGGGGAGCTGTTTTTT,CASSVGTGTTGELFF
15,TRBJ1-6,TRBV19,NA,NA,TGTGCCAGTAGTATTTTACAGGGTCCAGGTTCACCCCTCCACTTT,CASSILQGPGSPLHF
12,TRBJ2-5,TRBV19,NA,TRBD1,TGTGCCAGTAGCGACAGGGGGGAGACCCAGTACTTC,CASSDRGETQYF
13,TRBJ1-2,TRBV28,NA,NA,TGTGCCAGCGTCCCTCTGAGCTCTGCCGGCTACACCTTC,CASVPLSSAGYTF
16,TRBJ2-6,TRBV6-6,NA,TRBD2,TGTGCCAGCAGGAGGGGAGGGATCTCTGGGGCCAACGTCCTGACTTTC,CASRRGGISGANVLTF
14,TRBJ1-2,TRBV18,NA,NA,TGTGCCAGCTCACTAGGTCAGGGGAACTATGGCTACACCTTC,CASSLGQGNYGYTF
15,TRBJ2-3,TRBV6-1,NA,NA,TGTGCCAGCAGTGAATATCGGGGTAGGTTAGATACGCAGTATTTT,CASSEYRGRLDTQYF
17,TRBJ2-2,TRBV5-1,NA,NA,TGCGCCAGCAGCCCTAATGGCTGGGCAGGGGAAAACGGGGAGCTGTTTTTT,CASSPNGWAGENGELFF
13,TRBJ2-7,TRBV29-1,once,TRBD2,TGCAGCGTTGAGGCTAGCGGGGGATACGAGCAGTACTTC,CSVEASGGYEQYF
13,TRBJ1-6,TRBV3-1/TRBV3-2,NA,NA,TGTGCCAGCAGCCTCCACAGAGGTTCACCCCTCCACTTT,CASSLHRGSPLHF
11,TRBJ2-3,TRBV7-2,NA,NA,TGTGCCAGCAGCTCTGCGGATACGCAGTATTTT,CASSSADTQYF
15,TRBJ1-5,TRBV28,NA,TRBD1,TGTGCCAGCAGCCTGCGGACAGGGGGCAATCAGCCCCAGCATTTT,CASSLRTGGNQPQHF
13,TRBJ2-3,TRBV2,NA,NA,TGTGCCAGCAGTGACGGGGTGGCAGATACGCAGTATTTT,CASSDGVADTQYF
15,TRBJ2-3,TRBV28,NA,TRBD1,TGTGCCAGCAGACCTACGGGACAGGGCGCAGATACGCAGTATTTT,CASRPTGQGADTQYF
14,TRBJ1-1,TRBV9,NA,NA,TGTGCCAGCAGCGTAGAATCAGCTACCACTGAAGCTTTCTTT,CASSVESATTEAFF
17,TRBJ2-1,TRBV11-2,NA,NA,TGTGCCAGCAGCTTAGGTATCGGGACACTTAATTCCGATGAGCAGTTCTTC,CASSLGIGTLNSDEQFF
13,TRBJ1-6,TRBV27,NA,NA,TGTGCCAGCAGTTTATCGTTAAATTCACCCCTCCACTTT,CASSLSLNSPLHF
14,TRBJ1-1,TRBV5-1,NA,NA,TGCGCCAGCAGTGGGGCCGGGGGTTACACTGAAGCTTTCTTT,CASSGAGGYTEAFF
13,TRBJ1-2,TRBV19,NA,TRBD1,TGTGCCAGTAGGGGACAGATTGGCTATGGCTACACCTTC,CASRGQIGYGYTF
17,TRBJ2-1,TRBV27,NA,NA,TGTGCCAGCAGTCGGGGCGTGGGGGGCACCGTCTACAATGAGCAGTTCTTC,CASSRGVGGTVYNEQFF
16,TRBJ2-1,TRBV11-2,NA,TRBD2,TGTGCCAGCAGCTTAGGGCTAGCGGGGGGGCAAAATGAGCAGTTCTTC,CASSLGLAGGQNEQFF
13,TRBJ1-1,TRBV5-1,NA,NA,TGCGCCAGCAGCTCGACAGAGAACACTGAAGCTTTCTTT,CASSSTENTEAFF
17,TRBJ1-5,TRBV11-3,few,TRBD1,TGTGCCAGCAGACAATTCCCGGGACAGGGCTATACGGAGCCCCAGCATTTT,CASRQFPGQGYTEPQHF
14,TRBJ1-6,TRBV14,few,NA,TGTGCCAGCAGCCTCAGGGCATGGAATTCACCCCTCCACTTT,CASSLRAWNSPLHF
12,TRBJ2-5,TRBV6-2/TRBV6-3,NA,NA,TGTGCCAGCAGTCTAATAGAAGAGACCCAGTACTTC,CASSLIEETQYF
14,TRBJ2-5,TRBV3-1/TRBV3-2,NA,NA,TGTGCCAGCAGCCAAGATTGGGCTCAAGAGACCCAGTACTTC,CASSQDWAQETQYF
13,TRBJ2-1,TRBV7-3,NA,NA,TGTGCCAGCAGCCCCCTCGGGGGGCATGAGCAGTTCTTC,CASSPLGGHEQFF
17,TRBJ2-6,TRBV7-9,NA,NA,TGTGCCAGCAGCCCCGGAAATCAGGGTACTGGGGCCAACGTCCTGACTTTC,CASSPGNQGTGANVLTF
16,TRBJ1-4,TRBV28,once,NA,TGTGCCAGCAGTTTCGAGGCTGCGGGGGGCGGCGAAAAACTGTTTTTT,CASSFEAAGGGEKLFF
13,TRBJ2-1,TRBV7-9,NA,NA,TGTGCCAGCAGCCCGTCTTTGGACAATGAGCAGTTCTTC,CASSPSLDNEQFF
11,TRBJ2-7,TRBV28,few,NA,TGTGCCAGCAGTTCAAGGGACCGACGGTACTTC,CASSSRDRRYF
16,TRBJ2-5,TRBV4-1,NA,NA,TGCGCCAGCAGCCAAGATCGCGGGGCAGCTCAAGAGACCCAGTACTTC,CASSQDRGAAQETQYF
18,TRBJ2-3,TRBV19,NA,TRBD2,TGTGCCAGTAGTATTAGTCTAGCGGGGGGCGTTTACACAGATACGCAGTATTTT,CASSISLAGGVYTDTQYF
16,TRBJ1-2,TRBV7-2,NA,NA,TGTGCCAGCAGCTTAGAACCGACAGGCTCTAACTATGGCTACACCTTC,CASSLEPTGSNYGYTF
12,TRBJ1-5,TRBV2,NA,NA,TGTGCCAGCAGTAGAAAAGATCAGCCCCAGCATTTT,CASSRKDQPQHF
16,TRBJ1-3,TRBV6-1,once,TRBD1,TGTGCCAGCAGTGTCGACACAGGGGGATTAGGAAACACCATATATTTT,CASSVDTGGLGNTIYF
15,TRBJ2-7,TRBV9,NA,TRBD1,TGTGCCAGCAGCGCCGGACAGGGGGTCTCCTACGAGCAGTACTTC,CASSAGQGVSYEQYF
16,TRBJ1-4,TRBV25-1,NA,NA,TGTGCCAGCAGTGAGGGCGCGGGGCCAACTAATGAAAAACTGTTTTTT,CASSEGAGPTNEKLFF
15,TRBJ2-1,TRBV7-8,NA,TRBD2,TGTGCCAGCAGCTTGCTAGCGGGGGCCCCAAATGAGCAGTTCTTC,CASSLLAGAPNEQFF
14,TRBJ1-1,TRBV5-1,once,TRBD1,TGCGCCAGCAGTCGGGACAGTGCTTTCACTGAAGCTTTCTTT,CASSRDSAFTEAFF
15,TRBJ2-1,TRBV5-4,NA,NA,TGTGCCAGCAGCCAAGGCCTCCCCCCCAGCAATGAGCAGTTCTTC,CASSQGLPPSNEQFF
19,TRBJ2-1,TRBV3-1/TRBV3-2,NA,TRBD2,TGTGCCAGCAGCCAAGCCTATGGTAGCGGGGTTAGCTCCTACAATGAGCAGTTCTTC,CASSQAYGSGVSSYNEQFF
14,TRBJ1-5,TRBV2,NA,NA,TGTGCCAGCAGTGGGCAGTCGATCGGTCAGCCCCAGCATTTT,CASSGQSIGQPQHF
14,TRBJ2-2,TRBV7-6,few,NA,TGTGCCAGCAGCCCCGGAGGTCAAACCGGGGAGCTGTTTTTT,CASSPGGQTGELFF
16,TRBJ2-5,TRBV24-1,once,TRBD1,TGTGCCACCAGTGATTTTGAGAGGACAGGGAGGGAGACCCAGTACTTC,CATSDFERTGRETQYF
13,TRBJ2-3,TRBV12-3/TRBV12-4,NA,NA,TGTGCCAGCAGACGCCAGGGACCAGATACGCAGTATTTT,CASRRQGPDTQYF
16,TRBJ2-7,TRBV18,NA,TRBD1,TGTGCCAGCTCACCAGACAGGGGGCGGGATCCCTACGAGCAGTACTTC,CASSPDRGRDPYEQYF
12,TRBJ2-7,TRBV18,few,NA,TGTGCCAGCTCACCGGGTAACTACGAGCAGTACTTC,CASSPGNYEQYF
16,TRBJ1-6,TRBV27,few,NA,TGTGCCAGCAGTTTAAGCCCTGCCACGAGGGGGTCACCCCTCCACTTT,CASSLSPATRGSPLHF
15,TRBJ2-7,TRBV2,once,TRBD1,TGTGCCAGCAGTGCCGGGACAGGGGGCTCCTACGAGCAGTACTTC,CASSAGTGGSYEQYF
17,TRBJ2-2,TRBV18,NA,NA,TGTGCCAGCTCACCACCGGTCGGCAGGGGTTTTACCGGGGAGCTGTTTTTT,CASSPPVGRGFTGELFF
12,TRBJ2-7,TRBV7-2,NA,NA,TGTGCCAGCACCTCTCAGCGTTACGAGCAGTACTTC,CASTSQRYEQYF
15,TRBJ2-3,TRBV24-1,NA,TRBD2,TGTGCCACCAGTGATCCTCAGCGGGAGGTAGATACGCAGTATTTT,CATSDPQREVDTQYF